The sequence of this TCR beta chain was determined in a study of spatial heterogeneity in lung cancer. Study details: The count of detected beta-chain sequences consistently exceeded that of alpha-chain sequences.

Time point: sample taken at primary tumor resection. No cell sorting; template was whole RNA from tumor, lung tissue or PBMC. Samples were donated by 72 untreated early-stage non-small cell lung cancer patients. CDR3 length: 15 amino acids. Trimming removed 1 base from V and 4 bases from J, with 11 bases in between. This clonotype was counted ten times or more. Its antigen is currently unknown. The presence of a unique molecular identifier marked each TCR cDNA molecule. TCRdb independently ran MiXCR on the 5' RACE reads; one entry per CDR3 protein. The sample has some 39,000 distinct CDR3 sequences; roughly 7.1% are singletons. Broader study findings: Resection saw ubiquitous expanded tumor TCRs appear in blood more than follow-up did.

The receptor's source is a female donor with early-stage non-small cell lung cancer. Source: PBMCs, taken at surgery. The chain carries TRBV12-3 or TRBV12-4 and TRBJ1-5; D gene uncertain. The CDR3 DNA follows: TGTGCCAGCAGTTTAGGAAGGCAGCGAAATCAGCCCCAGCATTTT. Its protein product is CASSLGRQRNQPQHF.